These T cell receptor beta chains were read from a single sample in a study of T cells after yellow fever vaccination. TCRdb re-called the 5' RACE reads through MiXCR, storing one row per CDR3 protein. Of some 130,000 distinct CDR3 sequences in the sample, approximately 6.6% are singletons; the top ten hold about 0.6%. The material was CD4+ T cells sorted from PBMCs, obtained 10 days after the yellow fever booster vaccination. Source of these receptors: a man aged 25-45 years who received the YFV17D yellow fever vaccine. CDR3s include the opening cysteine and the closing phenylalanine or tryptophan. The D gene is left open where the match is weak. Size is stated for part of the rows, as once, few or many counts, or as a class when the clone is expanded.

TRBD1	TRBV10-3	many	TRBJ1-1	CAISLTGYTEAFF	TGTGCCATCAGTCTGACAGGGTACACTGAAGCTTTCTTT
.	TRBV30	many	TRBJ2-1	CAWSYSNEQFF	TGTGCCTGGAGTTATTCGAATGAGCAGTTCTTC
TRBD1	TRBV6-1	many	TRBJ2-7	CASSLGVPGQGYEQYF	TGTGCCAGCAGTCTTGGTGTCCCGGGACAGGGGTACGAGCAGTACTTC
.	TRBV6-6	.	TRBJ2-2	CASSYSNPGELFF	TGTGCCAGCAGTTACTCGAATCCCGGGGAGCTGTTTTTT
.	TRBV3-1	many	TRBJ2-7	CASSQDRGEQYF	TGTGCCAGCAGCCAAGATCGGGGCGAGCAGTACTTC
.	TRBV29-1	many	TRBJ2-2	CSAAGHVTGELFF	TGCAGCGCCGCCGGGCACGTCACCGGGGAGCTGTTTTTT
TRBD2	TRBV2	many	TRBJ2-1	CASNKLAGVNNEQFF	TGTGCCAGCAATAAACTAGCGGGAGTAAACAATGAGCAGTTCTTC
TRBD2	TRBV5-4	few	TRBJ2-7	CASSPGGGDGYEQYF	TGTGCCAGCAGCCCCGGGGGGGGCGACGGCTACGAGCAGTACTTC
.	TRBV20-1	many	TRBJ2-3	CRAGHTDTQYF	TGCAGAGCAGGGCACACAGATACGCAGTATTTT
.	TRBV21-1	many	TRBJ2-5	CASSREDRKETQYF	TGTGCCAGCAGCAGAGAAGACAGGAAAGAGACCCAGTACTTC
.	TRBV29-1	many	TRBJ2-5	CSVSQFQETQYF	TGCAGCGTTTCACAGTTCCAAGAGACCCAGTACTTC
TRBD2	TRBV5-1	.	TRBJ2-1	CASSLILAGEEFF	TGCGCCAGCAGCTTGATCTTAGCGGGAGAGGAGTTCTTC
TRBD2	TRBV5-5	many	TRBJ2-1	CASTLASGTYNEQFF	TGTGCCAGCACCTTGGCTAGCGGAACATACAATGAGCAGTTCTTC
.	TRBV20-1	.	TRBJ2-5	CSARRGVETQYF	TGCAGTGCTCGCAGGGGTGTTGAGACCCAGTACTTC
TRBD1	TRBV5-1	.	TRBJ2-2	CASSLTGVNTGELFF	TGCGCCAGCAGCTTGACAGGGGTGAACACCGGGGAGCTGTTTTTT
.	TRBV7-2	few	TRBJ2-3	CASSSELALFYTDTQYF	TGTGCCAGCAGCTCGGAACTAGCCTTATTTTACACAGATACGCAGTATTTT
.	TRBV7-2	many	TRBJ1-6	CASSYSPFNSPLHF	TGTGCCAGCAGCTACTCACCCTTCAATTCACCCCTCCACTTT
.	TRBV4-3	many	TRBJ2-2	CASSQDLYTGELFF	TGCGCCAGCAGCCAAGATCTTTACACCGGGGAGCTGTTTTTT
TRBD2	TRBV5-1	many	TRBJ2-1	CASSLVGTSGSGEQFF	TGCGCCAGCAGCTTGGTAGGAACTAGCGGGAGCGGTGAGCAGTTCTTC
.	TRBV5-1	many	TRBJ1-1	CASSLERGTNTEAFF	TGCGCCAGCAGCTTGGAAAGGGGGACGAACACTGAAGCTTTCTTT
.	TRBV29-1	many	TRBJ2-2	CSVEDDRSTGELFF	TGCAGCGTTGAAGACGACAGGAGCACCGGGGAGCTGTTTTTT
.	TRBV11-3	.	TRBJ2-5	CASSLGLTEKETQYF	TGTGCCAGCAGCTTAGGGTTGACGGAGAAAGAGACCCAGTACTTC
TRBD2	TRBV20-1	.	TRBJ2-1	CSASVASGSSYNEQFF	TGCAGTGCTAGTGTCGCTAGCGGGAGCTCCTACAATGAGCAGTTCTTC
TRBD2	TRBV9	.	TRBJ2-5	CASSGGLAAGGTQYF	TGTGCCAGCAGCGGGGGACTAGCGGCAGGGGGGACCCAGTACTTC
.	TRBV10-3	many	TRBJ2-6	CAISVASGANVLTF	TGTGCCATCAGTGTAGCGAGTGGGGCCAACGTCCTGACTTTC
TRBD2	TRBV6-2/TRBV6-3	many	TRBJ2-7	CASSSGGLALLSYEQYF	TGTGCCAGCAGTTCCGGGGGACTAGCTCTTCTTTCCTACGAGCAGTACTTC
.	TRBV5-1	many	TRBJ1-1	CASSYQTENTEAFF	TGCGCCAGCAGCTACCAGACAGAAAACACTGAAGCTTTCTTT
TRBD1	TRBV7-2	.	TRBJ2-1	CASSLVGTGGNEQFF	TGTGCCAGCAGCTTAGTTGGGACAGGGGGTAATGAGCAGTTCTTC
.	TRBV12-3/TRBV12-4	many	TRBJ2-2	CASRWDTGELFF	TGTGCCAGCAGATGGGACACCGGGGAGCTGTTTTTT
TRBD1	TRBV20-1	many	TRBJ2-7	CSASSGTGGIQKYF	TGCAGTGCTAGTTCCGGGACAGGGGGCATACAGAAGTACTTC
.	TRBV6-6	many	TRBJ2-7	CAHSQGSYEQYF	TGTGCCCATTCGCAGGGATCCTACGAGCAGTACTTC
TRBD1	TRBV7-6	many	TRBJ1-4	CASSSGTAIEKLFF	TGTGCCAGCAGCTCCGGGACAGCAATTGAAAAACTGTTTTTT
.	TRBV7-2	many	TRBJ2-7	CASSLGRRTYEQYF	TGTGCCAGCAGCTTAGGTCGGAGAACCTACGAGCAGTACTTC
.	TRBV3-1	many	TRBJ1-6	CASSQGQRGSPLHF	TGTGCCAGCAGCCAAGGGCAGAGGGGATCACCCCTCCACTTT
.	TRBV29-1	many	TRBJ2-5	CSVANRRAGETQYF	TGCAGCGTTGCAAACCGGAGGGCAGGAGAGACCCAGTACTTC
.	TRBV18	many	TRBJ1-1	CASSEGRGHTEAFF	TGTGCCAGCTCAGAGGGACGAGGGCATACTGAAGCTTTCTTT
.	TRBV5-1	many	TRBJ1-2	CASGPGTYGYTF	TGCGCCAGCGGACCGGGAACCTATGGCTACACCTTC
TRBD2	TRBV5-6	many	TRBJ2-2	CASTEAGVLTGELFF	TGTGCCTCAACCGAAGCGGGAGTACTCACCGGGGAGCTGTTTTTT
TRBD1	TRBV12-3/TRBV12-4	many	TRBJ1-5	CASSRTGGNQPQHF	TGTGCCAGCAGTCGGACAGGGGGCAATCAGCCCCAGCATTTT
.	TRBV29-1	many	TRBJ2-6	CSVRALQASGANVLTF	TGCAGCGTTAGAGCGTTACAGGCCTCTGGGGCCAACGTCCTGACTTTC
TRBD1	TRBV18	.	TRBJ1-2	CASSPRAGGNYGYTF	TGTGCCAGCTCACCGAGGGCAGGGGGCAACTATGGCTACACCTTC
.	TRBV6-1	few	TRBJ2-3	CASRAAGSGTDTQYF	TGTGCCAGCAGGGCCGCAGGCAGCGGCACAGATACGCAGTATTTT
TRBD2	TRBV10-1	many	TRBJ2-7	CASSENPGGYEQYF	TGCGCCAGCAGTGAGAACCCGGGGGGATACGAGCAGTACTTC
.	TRBV19	few	TRBJ2-1	CASSIGTKYNEQFF	TGTGCCAGTAGTATCGGGACAAAGTACAATGAGCAGTTCTTC
.	TRBV7-9	many	TRBJ2-3	CASSDWGDTQYF	TGTGCCAGCAGCGATTGGGGGGATACGCAGTATTTT
.	TRBV6-2/TRBV6-3	many	TRBJ2-7	CASSYSSYEQYF	TGTGCCAGCAGTTACTCCTCCTACGAGCAGTACTTC
TRBD2	TRBV28	many	TRBJ2-7	CASSLTSSGPYEQYF	TGTGCCAGCAGTTTAACGTCTAGCGGCCCTTACGAGCAGTACTTC
.	TRBV11-2	many	TRBJ2-5	CASSYLRGGKTQYF	TGTGCCAGCAGCTACCTTAGGGGGGGGAAGACCCAGTACTTC
.	TRBV18	once	TRBJ2-5	CASSPRGNQETQYF	TGTGCCAGCTCACCACGGGGGAACCAAGAGACCCAGTACTTC
TRBD2	TRBV12-3/TRBV12-4	.	TRBJ2-1	CASRPGLAGVYEQFF	TGTGCCAGCAGACCCGGACTAGCGGGAGTCTACGAGCAGTTCTTC
.	TRBV7-9	many	TRBJ1-2	CASSATENYGYTF	TGTGCCAGCAGCGCGACAGAAAACTATGGCTACACCTTC
TRBD1	TRBV28	.	TRBJ2-7	CASRVRDSYYEQYF	TGTGCCAGCAGGGTCCGGGACAGTTACTACGAGCAGTACTTC
.	TRBV4-3	many	TRBJ2-1	CASSQGSSGNSQFF	TGCGCCAGCAGCCAAGGCAGTAGCGGAAACTCGCAGTTCTTC
TRBD1	TRBV10-2	many	TRBJ2-7	CASSEFRDSNTYEQYF	TGCGCCAGCAGCGAGTTCCGGGACAGCAACACCTACGAGCAGTACTTC
TRBD1	TRBV6-1	.	TRBJ2-1	CASSHETGTVDNEQFF	TGTGCCAGCAGCCACGAAACCGGGACAGTTGACAATGAGCAGTTCTTC
.	TRBV11-3	many	TRBJ1-1	CASSLGGQGEAFF	TGTGCCAGCAGCTTAGGAGGGCAGGGAGAAGCTTTCTTT